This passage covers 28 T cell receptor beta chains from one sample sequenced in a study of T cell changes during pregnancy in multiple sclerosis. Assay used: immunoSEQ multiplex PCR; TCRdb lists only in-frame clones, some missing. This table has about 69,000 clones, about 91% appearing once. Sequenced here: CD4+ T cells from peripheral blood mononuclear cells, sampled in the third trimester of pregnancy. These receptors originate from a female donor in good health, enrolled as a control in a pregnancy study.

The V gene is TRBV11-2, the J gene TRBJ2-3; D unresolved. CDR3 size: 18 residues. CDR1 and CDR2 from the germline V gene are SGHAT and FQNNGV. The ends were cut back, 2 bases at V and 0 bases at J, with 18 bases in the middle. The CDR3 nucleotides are TGTGCCAGCAGCTTATTTTTCGTCCAGGCTACTAGCACAGATACGCAGTATTTT. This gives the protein CASSLFFVQATSTDTQYF.

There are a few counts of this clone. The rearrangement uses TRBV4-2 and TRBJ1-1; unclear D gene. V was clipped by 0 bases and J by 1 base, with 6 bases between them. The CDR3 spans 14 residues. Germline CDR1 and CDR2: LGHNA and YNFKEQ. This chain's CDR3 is CASSQDRSNTEAFF. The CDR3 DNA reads TGTGCCAGCAGCCAAGACAGATCGAACACTGAAGCTTTCTTT.

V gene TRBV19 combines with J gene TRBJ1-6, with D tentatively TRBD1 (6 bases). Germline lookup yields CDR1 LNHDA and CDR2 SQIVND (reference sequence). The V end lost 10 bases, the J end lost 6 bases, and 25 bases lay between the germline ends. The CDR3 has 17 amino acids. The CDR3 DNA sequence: TGTGCCACAACTACTGCAGGGGTTGGGATGGGTAATTCACCCCTCCACTTT. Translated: CATTTAGVGMGNSPLHF.

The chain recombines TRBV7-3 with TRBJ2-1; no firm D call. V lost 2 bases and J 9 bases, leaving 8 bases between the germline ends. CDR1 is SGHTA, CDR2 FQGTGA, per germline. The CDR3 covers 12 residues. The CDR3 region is CASSLGRGEQFF. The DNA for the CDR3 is TGTGCCAGCAGCTTAGGGCGTGGTGAGCAGTTCTTC. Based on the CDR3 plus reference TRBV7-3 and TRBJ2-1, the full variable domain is GAGVSQTPSNKVTEKGKYVELRCDPISGHTALYWYRQSLGQGPEFLIYFQGTGAADDSGLPNDRFFAVRPEGSVSTLKIQRTERGDSAVYLCASSLGRGEQFFGPGTRLTVL.

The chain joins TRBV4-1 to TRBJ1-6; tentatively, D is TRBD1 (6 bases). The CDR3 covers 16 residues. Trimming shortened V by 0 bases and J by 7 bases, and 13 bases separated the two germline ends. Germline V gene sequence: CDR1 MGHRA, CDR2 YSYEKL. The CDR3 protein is CASSQEGTGRNSPLHF. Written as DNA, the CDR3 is TGCGCCAGCAGCCAAGAGGGAACAGGGAGAAATTCACCCCTCCACTTT.

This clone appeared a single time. CDR3 nucleotide sequence: TGTGCCAGCAGCTTGGACGTCGGGGTCGGGGAGCTGTTTTTT. Translation: CASSLDVGVGELFF. The V gene is TRBV5-4, the J gene TRBJ2-2, with a possible D match to TRBD2 (5 bases). Trimming shortened V by 0 bases and J by 7 bases, and 10 bases separated the two germline ends. The CDR3 covers 14 residues. Looked up from germline, CDR1 is SGHNT and CDR2 is YYREEE (reference sequence).

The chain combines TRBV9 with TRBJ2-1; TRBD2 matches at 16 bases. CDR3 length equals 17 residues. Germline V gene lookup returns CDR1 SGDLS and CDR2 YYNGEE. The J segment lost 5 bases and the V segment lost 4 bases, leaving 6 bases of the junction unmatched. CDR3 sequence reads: CASSLMGLAGGHNEQFF. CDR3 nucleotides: TGTGCCAGCAGCTTGATGGGACTAGCGGGGGGGCACAATGAGCAGTTCTTC.

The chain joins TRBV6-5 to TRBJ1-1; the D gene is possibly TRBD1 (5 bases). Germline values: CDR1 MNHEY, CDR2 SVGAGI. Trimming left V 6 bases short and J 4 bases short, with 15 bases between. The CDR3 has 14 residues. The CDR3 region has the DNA TGTGCCAGCAGCCTTCAAACAGGTGGCACTGAAGCTTTCTTT. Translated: CASSLQTGGTEAFF.

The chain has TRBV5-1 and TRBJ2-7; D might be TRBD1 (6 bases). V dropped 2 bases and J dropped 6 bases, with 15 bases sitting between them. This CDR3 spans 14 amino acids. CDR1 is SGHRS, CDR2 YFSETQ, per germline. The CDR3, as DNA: TGCGCCAGCAGCTTCGGGACACAATCATCCGAGCAGTACTTC. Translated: CASSFGTQSSEQYF.

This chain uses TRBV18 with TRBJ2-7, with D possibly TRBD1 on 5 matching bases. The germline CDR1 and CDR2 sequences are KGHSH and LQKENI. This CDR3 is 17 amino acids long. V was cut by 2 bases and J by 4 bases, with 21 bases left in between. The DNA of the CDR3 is TGTGCCAGCTCACCAGATTTTCCAGGACACCGGCCATACGAGCAGTACTTC. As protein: CASSPDFPGHRPYEQYF. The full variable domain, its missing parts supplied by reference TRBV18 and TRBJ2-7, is NAGVMQNPRHLVRRRGQEARLRCSPMKGHSHVYWYRQLPEEGLKFMVYLQKENIIDESGMPKERFSAEFPKEGPSILRIQQVVRGDSAAYFCASSPDFPGHRPYEQYFGPGTRLTVT.

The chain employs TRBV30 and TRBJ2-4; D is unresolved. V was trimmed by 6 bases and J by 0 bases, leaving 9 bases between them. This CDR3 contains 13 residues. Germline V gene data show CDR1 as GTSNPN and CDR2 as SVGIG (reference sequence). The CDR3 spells CACSSLAKNIQYF. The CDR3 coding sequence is TGTGCCTGTTCCAGTCTAGCCAAAAACATTCAGTACTTC. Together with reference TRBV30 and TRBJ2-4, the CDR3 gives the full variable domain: SQTIHQWPATLVQPVGSPLSLECTVEGTSNPNLYWYRQAAGRGLQLLFYSVGIGQISSEVPQNLSASRPQDRQFILSSKKLLLSDSGFYLCACSSLAKNIQYFGAGTRLSVL.

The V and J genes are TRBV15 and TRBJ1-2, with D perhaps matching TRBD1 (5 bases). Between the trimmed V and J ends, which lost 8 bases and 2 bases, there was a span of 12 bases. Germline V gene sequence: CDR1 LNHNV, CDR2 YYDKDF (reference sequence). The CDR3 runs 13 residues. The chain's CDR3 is CATSGGRNYGYTF. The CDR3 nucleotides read TGTGCCACCTCGGGGGGGAGAAACTATGGCTACACCTTC.

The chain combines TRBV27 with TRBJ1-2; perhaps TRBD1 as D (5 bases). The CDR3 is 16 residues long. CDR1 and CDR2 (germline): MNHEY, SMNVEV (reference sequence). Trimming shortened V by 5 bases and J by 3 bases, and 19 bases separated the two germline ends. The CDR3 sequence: CASSRRWQGLYYGYTF. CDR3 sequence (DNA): TGTGCCAGCAGTCGACGATGGCAGGGCCTCTACTATGGCTACACCTTC.

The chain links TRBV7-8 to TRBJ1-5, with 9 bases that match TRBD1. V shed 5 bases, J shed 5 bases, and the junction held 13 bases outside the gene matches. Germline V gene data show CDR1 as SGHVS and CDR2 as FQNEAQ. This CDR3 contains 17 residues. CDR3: CASSTRQGGLADQPQHF. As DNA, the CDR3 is TGTGCCAGCAGCACCCGACAGGGGGGTCTGGCCGATCAGCCCCAGCATTTT.

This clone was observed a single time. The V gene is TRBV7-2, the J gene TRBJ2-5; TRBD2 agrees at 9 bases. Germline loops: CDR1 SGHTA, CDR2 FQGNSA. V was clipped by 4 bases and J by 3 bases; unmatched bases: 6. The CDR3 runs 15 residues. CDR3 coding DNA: TGTGCCAGCAGCTCGGGACTAGCAAGAGAAGAGACCCAGTACTTC. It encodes CASSSGLAREETQYF.

This CDR3 is CASSLVGAPQETQYF. CDR3 DNA: TGTGCCAGCAGCTTAGTGGGGGCTCCCCAAGAGACCCAGTACTTC. The chain links TRBV7-3 to TRBJ2-5, with D tentatively TRBD1 (6 bases). The CDR3 covers 15 residues. Trimming pared 2 bases from V and 1 base from J, leaving 11 bases between. Germline V lookup: CDR1 SGHTA, CDR2 FQGTGA.

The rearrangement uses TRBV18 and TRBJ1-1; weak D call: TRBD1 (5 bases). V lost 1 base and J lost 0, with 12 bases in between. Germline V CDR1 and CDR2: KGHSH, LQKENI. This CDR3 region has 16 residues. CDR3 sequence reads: CASSPLLGGVNTEAFF. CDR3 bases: TGTGCCAGCTCACCACTCCTCGGGGGGGTGAACACTGAAGCTTTCTTT.

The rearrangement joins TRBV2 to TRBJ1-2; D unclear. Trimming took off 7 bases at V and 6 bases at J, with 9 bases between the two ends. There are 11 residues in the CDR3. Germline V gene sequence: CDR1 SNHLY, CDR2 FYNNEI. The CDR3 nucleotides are TGTGCCAGCACCGTTCGGGATGGCTACACCTTC. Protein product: CASTVRDGYTF.

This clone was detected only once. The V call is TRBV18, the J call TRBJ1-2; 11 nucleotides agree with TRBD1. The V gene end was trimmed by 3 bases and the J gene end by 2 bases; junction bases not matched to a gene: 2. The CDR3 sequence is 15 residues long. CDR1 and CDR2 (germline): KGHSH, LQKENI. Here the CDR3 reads CASSPGQGANYGYTF. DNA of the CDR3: TGTGCCAGCTCACCTGGACAGGGGGCGAACTATGGCTACACCTTC.

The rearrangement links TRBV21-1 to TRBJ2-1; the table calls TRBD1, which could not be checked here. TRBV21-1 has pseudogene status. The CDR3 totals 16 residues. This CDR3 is CASVYIRDRGANEQFF. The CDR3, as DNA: TGTGCCAGCGTATACATCCGGGACAGGGGCGCGAATGAGCAGTTCTTC.

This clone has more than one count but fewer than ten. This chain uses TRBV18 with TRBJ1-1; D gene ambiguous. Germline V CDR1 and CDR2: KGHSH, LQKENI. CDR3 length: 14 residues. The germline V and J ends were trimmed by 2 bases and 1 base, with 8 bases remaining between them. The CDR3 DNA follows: TGTGCCAGCTCACCAAGTTGGGCGAACACTGAAGCTTTCTTT. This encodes CASSPSWANTEAFF.

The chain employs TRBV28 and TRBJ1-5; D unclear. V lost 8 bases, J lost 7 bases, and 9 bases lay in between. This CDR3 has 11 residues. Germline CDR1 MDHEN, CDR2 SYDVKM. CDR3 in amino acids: CASGVRQPQHF. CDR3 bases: TGTGCCAGCGGAGTAAGGCAGCCCCAGCATTTT.

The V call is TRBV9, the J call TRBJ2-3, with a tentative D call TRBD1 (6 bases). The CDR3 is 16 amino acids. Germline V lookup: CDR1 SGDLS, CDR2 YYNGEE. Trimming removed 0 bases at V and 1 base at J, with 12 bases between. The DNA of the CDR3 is TGTGCCAGCAGCGTAGTATCAGGGGCCCGCACAGATACGCAGTATTTT. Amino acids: CASSVVSGARTDTQYF.

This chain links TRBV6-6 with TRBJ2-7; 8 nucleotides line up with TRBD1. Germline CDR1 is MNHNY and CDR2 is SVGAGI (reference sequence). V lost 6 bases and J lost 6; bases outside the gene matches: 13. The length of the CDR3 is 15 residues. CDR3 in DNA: TGTGCCAGCAGACTCGATACGGACAGGGCACGCGAGCAGTACTTC. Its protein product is CASRLDTDRAREQYF.

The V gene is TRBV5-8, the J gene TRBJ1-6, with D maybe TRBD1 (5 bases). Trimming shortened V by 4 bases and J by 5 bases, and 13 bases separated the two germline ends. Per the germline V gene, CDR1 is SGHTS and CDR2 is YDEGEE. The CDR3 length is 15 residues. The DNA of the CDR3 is TGTGCCAGCAGCCCCCCGGGGGTAAATAATTCACCCCTCCACTTT. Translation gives CASSPPGVNNSPLHF.

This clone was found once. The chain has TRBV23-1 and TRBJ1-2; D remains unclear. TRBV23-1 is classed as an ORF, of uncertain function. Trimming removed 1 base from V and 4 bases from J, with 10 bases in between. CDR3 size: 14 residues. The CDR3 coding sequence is TGCGCCAGCAGTCAATATATGGGCCTCTATGGCTACACCTTC. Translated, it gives CASSQYMGLYGYTF.

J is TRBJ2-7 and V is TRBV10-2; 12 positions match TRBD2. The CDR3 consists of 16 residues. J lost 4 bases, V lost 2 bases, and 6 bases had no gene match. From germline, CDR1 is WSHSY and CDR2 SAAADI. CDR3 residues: CASSEGGLAGYYEQYF. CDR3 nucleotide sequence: TGCGCCAGCAGTGAGGGGGGACTAGCGGGTTATTACGAGCAGTACTTC.

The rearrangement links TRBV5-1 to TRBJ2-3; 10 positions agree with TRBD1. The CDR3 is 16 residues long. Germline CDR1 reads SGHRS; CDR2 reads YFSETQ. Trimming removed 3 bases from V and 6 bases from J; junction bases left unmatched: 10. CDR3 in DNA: TGCGCCAGCAGCTCCCCCGGGACAGGGGTTGCGGATACGCAGTATTTT. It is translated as CASSSPGTGVADTQYF.